Shown below are 32 T cell receptor beta chains from a single sample sequenced in a study of CD8 T cells in ankylosing spondylitis. TCRdb recomputed calls from the 5' RACE reads with MiXCR, one row per CDR3 protein. The data hold roughly 30,000 distinct CDR3 sequences, with about 31% observed a single time. Input material: synovial fluid, either unsorted or a sorted T cell fraction (not recorded which). The receptors derive from a male donor with ankylosing spondylitis.

With regard to this clonotype: A read error may explain this, as a much larger clone is one base away. The chain employs TRBV11-2 and TRBJ2-3, with D maybe TRBD1 (5 bases). This CDR3 is built from 12 residues. Germline V lookup: CDR1 SGHAT, CDR2 FQNNGV. The CDR3 DNA reads as TGTGCCAGCAGCTTGGACACAGCTACGCAGTATTTT. This gives the protein CASSLDTATQYF.

This clonotype was seen repeatedly, ten times or more. A read error may produce the germline difference seen at one junction end. The chain carries TRBV9 and TRBJ2-1; 12 bases map to TRBD2. CDR1 and CDR2 from the germline V gene are SGDLS and YYNGEE. The CDR3 is 13 amino acids. The CDR3 here is CASSGGTSGPEIF. The CDR3, as DNA: TGTGCCAGCAGCGGCGGGACTAGCGGGCCCGAGATCTTC. The entire variable domain, with the rest obtained from reference TRBV9 and TRBJ2-1, is as follows: DSGVTQTPKHLITATGQRVTLRCSPRSGDLSVYWYQQSLDQGLQFLIQYYNGEERAKGNILERFSAQQFPDLHSELNLSSLELGDSALYFCASSGGTSGPEIFGPGTRLTVL.

The CDR3 spells CASSQELAESSYNEQFF. The CDR3 coding sequence is TGTGCCAGCAGCCAAGAGCTAGCGGAGAGCTCCTACAATGAGCAGTTCTTC. The genes are TRBV3-1 and TRBJ2-1; 7 nucleotides agree with TRBD2. Trimming at V came to 0 bases and at J to 0 bases, leaving 5 bases not matched to a gene. The CDR3 has 17 residues. Germline V gene sequence: CDR1 LGHDT, CDR2 YNNKEL (reference sequence).

This chain connects TRBV19 to TRBJ2-3, with D perhaps being TRBD1 or TRBD2 (5 bases each). The CDR3 loop spans 12 amino acids. Per germline, CDR1 LNHDA and CDR2 SQIVND (reference sequence). CDR3 sequence: CASRDATDTQYF. The CDR3 DNA follows: TGTGCGTCCCGGGACGCCACGGATACGCAGTATTTT.

The gene calls are TRBV20-1 and TRBJ2-1, with 13 bases identical to TRBD2. There are 16 residues in the CDR3. Germline CDR1 DFQATT, CDR2 SNEGSKA (reference sequence). V was pared by 8 bases and J by 3 bases, with 10 bases of the junction left unmatched. DNA for the CDR3: TGCAGTCCAAGGACTAGCGGGAGAGTGATCTACAATGAGCAGTTCTTC. Encoded protein: CSPRTSGRVIYNEQFF.

CDR3 in DNA: TGTGCCACCAGTGATCCCATAGTTAGCGGGAGGCCGAATGAGCAGTTCTTC. Amino acid sequence: CATSDPIVSGRPNEQFF. The V call is TRBV24-1, the J call TRBJ2-1; TRBD2 matches at 10 bases. With 3 bases clipped from V and 7 bases from J, the junction kept 11 bases outside the gene matches. Looked up from germline, CDR1 is KGHDR and CDR2 is SFDVKD. The CDR3 runs to 17 residues.

This clonotype was detected only a few times. The rearrangement uses TRBV25-1 and TRBJ2-7; 7 nucleotides agree with TRBD1. The V gene's germline CDR1 is MGHDK and CDR2 SYGVNS. This CDR3 is built from 14 residues. With V trimmed by 5 bases and J by 5 bases, 9 bases remained unmatched. The chain's CDR3 is CASSHPGQINEQYF. DNA for the CDR3: TGTGCCAGCAGTCACCCGGGACAGATTAACGAGCAGTACTTC.

This clonotype has only a few counts. This rearrangement joins TRBV7-9 to TRBJ2-7; 12 nucleotides align to TRBD2. The CDR3 has 17 amino acids. With 5 bases clipped from V and 0 bases from J, the junction kept 8 bases outside the gene matches. Germline lookup yields CDR1 SEHNR and CDR2 FQNEAQ (reference sequence). The DNA of the CDR3 is TGTGCCAGCAGCCCTAGGACTAGCGGGACCAACTCCTACGAGCAGTACTTC. It specifies CASSPRTSGTNSYEQYF. Full variable domain (remainder filled in from reference TRBV7-9 and TRBJ2-7): DTGVSQNPRHKITKRGQNVTFRCDPISEHNRLYWYRQTLGQGPEFLTYFQNEAQLEKSRLLSDRFSAERPKGSFSTLEIQRTEQGDSAMYLCASSPRTSGTNSYEQYFGPGTRLTVT.

In its sample, this clonotype was seen many times. The chain recombines TRBV9 with TRBJ2-7, with 11 bases aligning to TRBD2. Germline CDR1 reads SGDLS; CDR2 reads YYNGEE. CDR3 length: 14 residues. V lost 4 bases to trimming and J lost 6 bases; unmatched junction nucleotides: 6. For the CDR3, the DNA is TGTGCCAGCAGCCTTACTAGCGGGAGCGGCGAGCAGTACTTC. It is translated as CASSLTSGSGEQYF.

This clonotype was counted many times. This rearrangement joins TRBV12-3 or TRBV12-4 to TRBJ2-3, with 8 nucleotides matching TRBD2. V shed 7 bases and J 0 bases; nucleotides not matched to a gene: 18. CDR3 size: 19 residues. DNA of the CDR3: TGTGCCAGCACCCCGGGGGGGGGCGGGAGTAGTCTTAGCACAGATACGCAGTATTTT. This gives the protein CASTPGGGGSSLSTDTQYF.

This clonotype was seen a handful of times. V and J are TRBV5-1 and TRBJ1-2, with D maybe TRBD1 (5 bases). Trimming removed 0 bases from V and 0 bases from J, with 15 bases in between. CDR1 is SGHRS and CDR2 is YFSETQ in the germline V gene. This CDR3 comprises 17 residues. The CDR3 DNA is TGCGCCAGCAGCTTGGAGCCGGGGACCTCAGCTAACTATGGCTACACCTTC. Protein sequence: CASSLEPGTSANYGYTF.

This clonotype was observed a few times. This sequence joins TRBV2 and TRBJ2-1; no clear D gene. This CDR3 has 16 amino acids. V was pared by 0 bases and J by 9 bases, with 18 bases between. Germline CDR1 and CDR2: SNHLY and FYNNEI. The CDR3 DNA sequence: TGTGCCAGCAGTGAAGCCGGCGGACCACAGCGCAGTGAGCAGTTCTTC. Translation gives CASSEAGGPQRSEQFF.

This rearrangement joins TRBV5-1 to TRBJ2-1; TRBD2 agrees at 10 bases. The germline gives CDR1 SGHRS, CDR2 YFSETQ. The trim removed 2 bases at V and 7 bases at J, leaving 9 bases unmatched. The CDR3 runs to 16 residues. CDR3 coding DNA: TGCGCCAGCAGCTTTGGTAGCGGGAGGTTTCGGAATGAGCAGTTCTTC. Translation: CASSFGSGRFRNEQFF.

This chain joins TRBV3-1 and TRBJ2-3; 14 bases fit TRBD2. The germline CDR1 and CDR2 sequences are LGHDT and YNNKEL (reference sequence). V dropped 4 bases and J dropped 2; count of bases not matched to a gene: 8. The CDR3 loop spans 18 amino acids. CDR3 coding DNA: TGTGCCAGCAGCCGTTATGGGACTAGCGGGAGTGCCACAGATACGCAGTATTTT. It specifies CASSRYGTSGSATDTQYF.

This chain links TRBV24-1 with TRBJ2-2, with 7 positions matching TRBD1. The germline V gene has CDR1 KGHDR and CDR2 SFDVKD. V shed 7 bases, J shed 1 base, and the junction held 8 bases outside the gene matches. The CDR3 is 16 amino acids. The CDR3 sequence: CATSPYRGMNTGELFF. The CDR3 nucleotides read TGTGCCACCAGCCCGTACAGGGGCATGAACACCGGGGAGCTGTTTTTT.

This clonotype was detected a few times. The chain joins TRBV29-1 to TRBJ1-1; D remains ambiguous. This CDR3 comprises 12 residues. The V and J ends lost 2 bases and 11 bases respectively, with 15 bases between them. Germline V lookup: CDR1 SQVTM, CDR2 ANQGSEA. CDR3: CSVESNGIGAFF. DNA for the CDR3: TGCAGCGTTGAATCGAATGGTATAGGGGCTTTCTTT. Looking up the rest from reference TRBV29-1 and TRBJ1-1 gives the full variable domain: SAVISQKPSRDICQRGTSLTIQCQVDSQVTMMFWYRQQPGQSLTLIATANQGSEATYESGFVIDKFPISRPNLTFSTLTVSNMSPEDSSIYLCSVESNGIGAFFGQGTRLTVV.

This clonotype was observed a few times. The chain carries TRBV4-1 and TRBJ1-1; D gene uncertain. This CDR3 is built from 13 residues. Germline CDR1 MGHRA, CDR2 YSYEKL. V lost 2 bases and J lost 6, with 10 bases in between. CDR3 loop: CASSQTNNPEAFF. CDR3 nucleotides: TGCGCCAGCAGCCAAACGAACAACCCTGAAGCTTTCTTT.

The chain employs TRBV18 and TRBJ1-2; D gene ambiguous. The CDR3 has 16 residues. CDR1 and CDR2 (germline): KGHSH, LQKENI. Trimming removed 3 bases from V and 3 bases from J, with 17 bases in between. DNA for the CDR3: TGTGCCAGCTCACCTACGGACCTTTCCCGAGACTATGGCTACACCTTC. It translates to CASSPTDLSRDYGYTF.

This sequence joins TRBV27 and TRBJ1-4; no reliable D call. Trimming stripped 4 bases from V and 2 bases from J, with 14 bases between. The CDR3 covers 16 residues. Germline V lookup: CDR1 MNHEY, CDR2 SMNVEV (reference sequence). The CDR3 loop reads CASSSYPQETNEKLFF. As DNA, the CDR3 is TGTGCCAGCAGTTCTTATCCTCAGGAGACTAATGAAAAACTGTTTTTT.

By its share, this clonotype is medium-sized. V usage is TRBV30 and J usage is TRBJ1-1; unclear D gene. Looked up from germline, CDR1 is GTSNPN and CDR2 is SVGIG (reference sequence). V was clipped by 3 bases and J by 1 base, with 12 bases between them. The CDR3 runs 14 residues. The CDR3 here is CAWRLKLPNTEAFF. The CDR3 DNA reads as TGTGCCTGGAGACTAAAGCTACCGAACACTGAAGCTTTCTTT.

There are a few counts of this clonotype. This rearrangement joins TRBV4-2 to TRBJ2-7, with 10 bases lining up with TRBD1. The CDR3 loop spans 15 amino acids. Germline V gene sequence: CDR1 LGHNA, CDR2 YNFKEQ. Losses at the gene ends were 3 bases for V and 3 bases for J; bases not matched to a gene: 5. In DNA form, the CDR3 reads TGTGCCAGCAGCCAGGAGGGACAGGGGTACTACGAGCAGTACTTC. Protein product: CASSQEGQGYYEQYF.

The chain has TRBV20-1 and TRBJ2-7, with 7 nucleotides matching TRBD1. This CDR3 comprises 13 residues. Unmatched junction bases numbered 7, after V lost 5 bases and J lost 3 bases. Germline CDR1 and CDR2: DFQATT and SNEGSKA (reference sequence). CDR3 in amino acids: CSAGPGQYYEQYF. The CDR3 region has the DNA TGCAGTGCTGGTCCGGGACAGTACTACGAGCAGTACTTC.

This chain links TRBV5-5 with TRBJ2-1; 8 bases line up with TRBD2. J gave up 5 bases and V 4 bases, and 17 bases lay outside the gene matches. This CDR3 has 18 residues. CDR1 SGHKS and CDR2 YYEKEE come from the germline V gene (reference sequence). CDR3: CASSPFGVAGLFDNEQFF. The DNA for the CDR3 is TGTGCCAGCAGCCCTTTTGGGGTAGCGGGACTCTTCGACAATGAGCAGTTCTTC.

The rearrangement uses TRBV5-8 and TRBJ1-2; D gene ambiguous. Germline V lookup: CDR1 SGHTS, CDR2 YDEGEE. Trimming shortened V by 5 bases and J by 5 bases, and 13 bases separated the two germline ends. The CDR3 loop spans 13 amino acids. CDR3 sequence: CASSSGDDYGYTF. CDR3 sequence (DNA): TGTGCCAGCAGTTCCGGAGACGATTATGGCTACACCTTC.

This clonotype was recorded a few times. The rearrangement links TRBV12-3 or TRBV12-4 to TRBJ1-1; a weak D match, TRBD1 (6 bases). Trimming cost V 3 bases and J 6 bases, with 8 bases left between them. The CDR3 loop spans 12 amino acids. CDR3 sequence reads: CASSFGQPEAFF. The CDR3 bases are TGTGCCAGCAGTTTCGGACAGCCTGAAGCTTTCTTT.

In this sample, this clonotype turned up many times. This chain links TRBV7-9 with TRBJ2-1, with D possibly matching TRBD2 (6 bases). The germline CDR1 and CDR2 sequences are SEHNR and FQNEAQ (reference sequence). V was shortened by 5 bases and J by 0 bases, with 17 bases between the two germline ends. This CDR3 has 17 residues. The CDR3 nucleotides are TGTGCCAGCAGCCCACCCCTAGCGACTAGCTCCTACAATGAGCAGTTCTTC. This encodes CASSPPLATSSYNEQFF.

Ten or more counts support this clonotype. The chain carries TRBV7-2 and TRBJ1-1; 8 bases are a match to TRBD1. There are 14 residues in the CDR3. V shed 4 bases, J shed 11 bases, and the junction held 12 bases outside the gene matches. Germline V lookup: CDR1 SGHTA, CDR2 FQGNSA. CDR3 nucleotides: TGTGCCAGCAGCTCCCACGTCAGGGGGCTAGGGGCTTTCTTT. Amino acid sequence: CASSSHVRGLGAFF.

In its sample, this clonotype was seen a few times. The V call is TRBV7-9, the J call TRBJ2-5; 9 bases align to TRBD1. V shed 5 bases and J 2 bases; nucleotides not matched to a gene: 12. Germline values: CDR1 SEHNR, CDR2 FQNEAQ (reference sequence). This CDR3 comprises 17 residues. CDR3 in amino acids: CASSTGTGTLLQETQYF. The CDR3 DNA sequence: TGTGCCAGCAGCACCGGGACAGGGACTTTGCTACAAGAGACCCAGTACTTC.

This clonotype was detected ten times or more. The rearrangement uses TRBV15 and TRBJ1-5; D might be TRBD1 (6 bases). CDR1 and CDR2 (germline): LNHNV, YYDKDF (reference sequence). V was cut by 3 bases and J by 0 bases, with 12 bases left in between. The CDR3 is 16 amino acids. The CDR3 bases are TGTGCCACCAGCAGTCGAGGGGGATATAGCAATCAGCCCCAGCATTTT. Residues: CATSSRGGYSNQPQHF.

The V gene is TRBV7-8, the J gene TRBJ2-3; TRBD2 matches 16 bases. Germline V gives CDR1 SGHVS, CDR2 FQNEAQ. CDR3 size: 19 residues. Germline trimming cut 5 bases from V and 1 base from J; bases unmatched to any gene: 9. In nucleotides, the CDR3 is TGTGCCAGCAGCACCACGGGACTAGCGGGAGGGTCAGGCACAGATACGCAGTATTTT. As protein: CASSTTGLAGGSGTDTQYF.

The chain recombines TRBV4-2 with TRBJ2-1; D gene unclear. Trimming removed 4 bases at V and 5 bases at J, with 24 bases between. From germline, CDR1 is LGHNA and CDR2 YNFKEQ. The CDR3 is 18 residues long. The CDR3 protein is CASSPQSVQSLNHNEQFF. Written as DNA, the CDR3 is TGTGCCAGCAGCCCTCAATCGGTCCAGTCCCTTAACCACAATGAGCAGTTCTTC.

The chain combines TRBV7-8 with TRBJ2-3; no reliable D call. The CDR3 is 16 amino acids. Germline V gene lookup returns CDR1 SGHVS and CDR2 FQNEAQ. The V end lost 1 base, the J end lost 4 bases, and 15 bases lay between the germline ends. The CDR3 sequence: CASSLGASTWADTQYF. The DNA for the CDR3 is TGTGCCAGCAGCTTAGGCGCCTCTACATGGGCAGATACGCAGTATTTT.